The 8 T cell receptor beta chains in this list originate from one sample, sequenced in a study of Graves' ophthalmopathy and Graves' hyperthyroidism. Beta-chain TCR CDR3 regions were amplified from RNA transcripts. The library came from an HTBI-primed first-round RT-PCR and a second-round multiplex PCR. From the multiplex PCR reads, TCRdb called clonotypes with MiXCR, one entry per CDR3 protein. The table lists 600,000 to 700,000 distinct CDR3 sequences, about 41% of them singletons, with more than 3% in the top ten. Sequencing was carried out using peripheral blood. These receptors all stem from an adult man with Graves' ophthalmopathy.

The chain couples TRBV25-1 to TRBJ1-3; D ambiguous. The CDR3 consists of 13 residues. V was trimmed by 8 bases and J by 0 bases, leaving 8 bases between them. Per germline, CDR1 MGHDK and CDR2 SYGVNS. The CDR3 is CASLLVSGNTIYF. The CDR3 DNA reads TGTGCCAGCTTATTGGTCTCTGGAAACACCATATATTTT.

CDR3 DNA sequence: TGTGCCAGCATGGAGGGAAGGCTTCATCAGCCCCAGCATTTT. Encoded protein: CASMEGRLHQPQHF. This sequence joins TRBV2 and TRBJ1-5; D not certain. Germline V lookup: CDR1 SNHLY, CDR2 FYNNEI. This CDR3 spans 14 amino acids. V lost 7 bases and J lost 5, with 15 bases in between.

Ten or more counts support this clonotype. The rearrangement uses TRBV7-9 and TRBJ2-5, with D maybe TRBD2 (6 bases). CDR1 is SEHNR and CDR2 is FQNEAQ in the germline V gene (reference sequence). The V end was cut by 2 bases, the J end by 3 bases, with 10 bases between. This CDR3 region has 14 residues. The CDR3 spells CASSLSSGEETQYF. The CDR3 region has the DNA TGTGCCAGCAGCTTAAGTTCGGGGGAAGAGACCCAGTACTTC.

This clonotype appeared a few times. The rearrangement uses TRBV7-9 and TRBJ2-2; D unresolved. Germline-derived CDR1 and CDR2 are SEHNR and FQNEAQ (reference sequence). This CDR3 has 12 amino acids. The V gene lost 2 bases and the J gene lost 10 bases, with 8 bases spanning the gap. The CDR3 DNA reads TGTGCCAGCAGCTTAACCGACGCGGAGCTGTTTTTT. Translation gives CASSLTDAELFF. Using reference TRBV7-9 and TRBJ2-2 for the parts outside the CDR3, the full variable domain is DTGVSQNPRHKITKRGQNVTFRCDPISEHNRLYWYRQTLGQGPEFLTYFQNEAQLEKSRLLSDRFSAERPKGSFSTLEIQRTEQGDSAMYLCASSLTDAELFFGEGSRLTVL.

The J gene is TRBJ1-2, the V gene TRBV4-3, with 9 positions matching TRBD1. This CDR3 has 19 residues. With 3 bases clipped from V and 4 bases from J, the junction kept 18 bases outside the gene matches. CDR1 and CDR2 (germline): LGHNA, YSLEER. As DNA, the CDR3 is TGCGCCAGCAGCCAGGACTCGGCGGACAGGGGATATACCCCCTATGGCTACACCTTC. It codes for CASSQDSADRGYTPYGYTF.

Comment on this clonotype: A much larger clone sits a single nucleotide away, making a read error possible. V is TRBV10-2 and J is TRBJ2-7; no firm D call. The CDR3 runs 13 residues. Germline CDR1 WSHSY, CDR2 SAAADI. The CDR3 spells CASSETPGYKQYF. As DNA, the CDR3 is TGCGCCAGCAGTGAGACACCCGGCTACAAGCAGTACTTC.

This chain links TRBV6-2 or TRBV6-3 with TRBJ1-1, with 10 bases matching TRBD1. The CDR3 runs to 15 residues. Trimming at V came to 5 bases and at J to 4 bases, leaving 7 bases not matched to a gene. Germline CDR1 reads MNHEY; CDR2 reads SVGEGT. CDR3 coding DNA: TGTGCCAGCAGTACCCCACGGACAGGGGGCACTGAAGCTTTCTTT. Translating gives CASSTPRTGGTEAFF.

Concerning this clonotype itself: One end of the junction does not line up with germline, which may come from a read error. The V and J genes are TRBV10-3 and TRBJ2-7; TRBD2 agrees at 11 bases. Germline assignment: CDR1 ENHRY and CDR2 SYGVKD. The CDR3 totals 15 residues. This CDR3 reads CASSNSGLAEYEQYF. The CDR3 coding sequence is TGTGCCAGCAGTAACTCGGGACTAGCGGAGTACGAGCAGTACTTC.